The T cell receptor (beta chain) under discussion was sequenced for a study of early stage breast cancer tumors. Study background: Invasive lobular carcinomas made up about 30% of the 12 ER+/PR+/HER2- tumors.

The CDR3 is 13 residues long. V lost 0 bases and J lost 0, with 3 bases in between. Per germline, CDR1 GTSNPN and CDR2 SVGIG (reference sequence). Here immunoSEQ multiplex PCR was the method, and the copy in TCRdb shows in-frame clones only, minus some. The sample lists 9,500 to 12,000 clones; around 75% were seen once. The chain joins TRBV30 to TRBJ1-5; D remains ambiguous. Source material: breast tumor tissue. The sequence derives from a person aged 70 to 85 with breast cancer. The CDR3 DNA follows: TGTGCCTGGAGTGTCGGTAGCAATCAGCCCCAGCATTTT. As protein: CAWSVGSNQPQHF.